These 13 T cell receptor beta chains were all obtained from the same sample, sequenced in a study of blood T cell repertoires in COVID-19. Assay: immunoSEQ multiplex PCR; the TCRdb copy retains only in-frame clones and omits some. The table has over 200,000 clones, around 89% seen once. The sequencing sample was made of peripheral blood. The receptors were gathered from a man in his sixties who had recovered from COVID-19.

The chain carries TRBV6-5 and TRBJ2-7; 7 bases line up with TRBD2. The V and J ends lost 7 bases and 3 bases, in that order; junction bases with no gene match: 12. The CDR3 loop spans 15 amino acids. CDR1 and CDR2 (germline): MNHEY, SVGAGI. DNA of the CDR3: TGTGCCAGCACCAGTGCTGGGGGGGGGATCTACGAGCAGTACTTC. Protein product: CASTSAGGGIYEQYF.

The V and J genes are TRBV6-1 and TRBJ1-5; TRBD1 matches 7 bases. The CDR3 consists of 16 residues. Germline CDR1 MNHNS, CDR2 SASEGT. V trimming: 1 base; J trimming: 5 bases; junction bases outside the gene matches: 8. The CDR3 loop is CASSEGSGRGYQPQHF. CDR3 nucleotides: TGTGCCAGCAGTGAAGGGTCGGGCAGGGGGTATCAGCCCCAGCATTTT.

This clone was observed a single time. J is TRBJ2-4 and V is TRBV2; 9 bases align to TRBD2. The CDR3 has 17 amino acids. With V trimmed by 5 bases and J by 0 bases, 8 bases remained unmatched. CDR1 is SNHLY, CDR2 FYNNEI, per germline. The CDR3 reads CASSRRLAALAKNIQYF. The CDR3 coding sequence is TGTGCCAGCAGTCGCCGACTAGCGGCCCTAGCCAAAAACATTCAGTACTTC.

The J gene is TRBJ2-3, the V gene TRBV19, with D perhaps matching TRBD1 (5 bases). There are 14 residues in the CDR3. Deletions cut 7 bases from V and 6 bases from J, with 17 bases between. Germline V gene sequence: CDR1 LNHDA, CDR2 SQIVND (reference sequence). Here the CDR3 DNA reads TGTGCCAGTATTGCAACAGGCTATGGGGATACGCAGTATTTT. Protein: CASIATGYGDTQYF.

This sequence joins TRBV18 and TRBJ1-2; 9 nucleotides match TRBD1. The trim removed 3 bases at V and 2 bases at J, leaving 1 base unmatched. The CDR3 has 14 amino acids. The germline V gene encodes CDR1 KGHSH and CDR2 LQKENI. CDR3 nucleotides: TGTGCCAGCTCACCGGGACAGGGAAACTATGGCTACACCTTC. Translation: CASSPGQGNYGYTF.

The gene calls are TRBV5-5 and TRBJ1-1; 7 bases map to TRBD1. The V gene end was trimmed by 4 bases and the J gene end by 5 bases; junction bases not matched to a gene: 11. There are 15 residues in the CDR3. Per germline, CDR1 SGHKS and CDR2 YYEKEE (reference sequence). The CDR3 DNA is TGTGCCAGCAGCCCTGACAGGGCACTACGGACTGAAGCTTTCTTT. It encodes CASSPDRALRTEAFF. Supplemented by reference TRBV5-5 and TRBJ1-1, the full variable domain reads DAGVTQSPTHLIKTRGQQVTLRCSPISGHKSVSWYQQVLGQGPQFIFQYYEKEERGRGNFPDRFSARQFPNYSSELNVNALLLGDSALYLCASSPDRALRTEAFFGQGTRLTVV.

The chain carries TRBV9 and TRBJ2-7; 11 nucleotides align to TRBD1. There are 15 residues in the CDR3. Germline CDR1 SGDLS, CDR2 YYNGEE. Germline trimming cut 0 bases from V and 6 bases from J; bases unmatched to any gene: 5. The CDR3 coding sequence is TGTGCCAGCAGCGTAGGGGACAGGGGGTCAGCCGAGCAGTACTTC. Amino acids: CASSVGDRGSAEQYF.

This clone has only a few counts. The chain combines TRBV3-1 (or the pseudogene TRBV3-2) with TRBJ2-5; D is undetermined. CDR1 LGHDT and CDR2 YNNKEL come from the germline V gene (reference sequence). The length of the CDR3 is 12 residues. The V end lost 4 bases, the J end lost 1 base, and 4 bases lay between the germline ends. CDR3 DNA sequence: TGTGCCAGCAGCCGGCTCCAAGAGACCCAGTACTTC. This sequence encodes CASSRLQETQYF.

In this sample, this clone turned up once. The chain uses TRBV18 and TRBJ2-2, with D possibly matching TRBD1 (6 bases). V was clipped by 4 bases and J by 1 base, with 7 bases between them. Germline V gene lookup returns CDR1 KGHSH and CDR2 LQKENI. The CDR3 contains 14 residues. The CDR3 bases are TGTGCCAGCTCACGGGGGCAGAACACCGGGGAGCTGTTTTTT. This gives the protein CASSRGQNTGELFF.

The chain has TRBV9 and TRBJ1-1; D gene uncertain. Trimming removed 2 bases from V and 5 bases from J, with 13 bases in between. This CDR3 has 14 residues. The V gene's germline CDR1 is SGDLS and CDR2 YYNGEE. In nucleotides, the CDR3 is TGTGCCAGCAGCGTCGCACCCGGGGATACTGAAGCTTTCTTT. Protein product: CASSVAPGDTEAFF. Variable domain in full (rest from reference TRBV9 and TRBJ1-1): DSGVTQTPKHLITATGQRVTLRCSPRSGDLSVYWYQQSLDQGLQFLIQYYNGEERAKGNILERFSAQQFPDLHSELNLSSLELGDSALYFCASSVAPGDTEAFFGQGTRLTVV.

The chain employs TRBV9 and TRBJ2-7; unclear D gene. The germline gives CDR1 SGDLS, CDR2 YYNGEE. Trimming left V 3 bases short and J 6 bases short, with 13 bases between. The CDR3 has 13 residues. CDR3 protein: CASSADVRGEQYF. As DNA, the CDR3 is TGTGCCAGCAGCGCAGACGTACGAGGCGAGCAGTACTTC.

The chain employs TRBV30 and TRBJ1-3, with D maybe TRBD1 (5 bases). There are 14 residues in the CDR3. V dropped 6 bases and J dropped 0 bases, with 12 bases sitting between them. The germline V gene has CDR1 GTSNPN and CDR2 SVGIG (reference sequence). This CDR3 reads CACMGLFSGNTIYF. Written as DNA, the CDR3 is TGTGCCTGTATGGGGCTGTTCTCTGGAAACACCATATATTTT.

The V gene is TRBV9, the J gene TRBJ2-3, with 8 nucleotides matching TRBD1. J lost 2 bases, V lost 3 bases, and 5 bases had no gene match. This CDR3 region has 15 residues. The V gene's germline CDR1 is SGDLS and CDR2 YYNGEE. This chain's CDR3 is CASSAGQGHTDTQYF. The CDR3 nucleotides read TGTGCCAGCAGCGCCGGACAGGGCCACACAGATACGCAGTATTTT.